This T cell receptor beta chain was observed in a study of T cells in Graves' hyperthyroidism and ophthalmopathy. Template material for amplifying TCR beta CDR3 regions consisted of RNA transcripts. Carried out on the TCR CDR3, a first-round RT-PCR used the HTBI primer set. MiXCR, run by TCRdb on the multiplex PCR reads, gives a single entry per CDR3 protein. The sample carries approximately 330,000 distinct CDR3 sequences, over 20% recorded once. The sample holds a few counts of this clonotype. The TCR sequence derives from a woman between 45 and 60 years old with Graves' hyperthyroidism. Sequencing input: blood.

The CDR3 nucleotides read TGTGCCAGCAGCTGGGATGGGGAGGGGCAGGGTAGCGGAAACACCATATATTTT. It is translated as CASSWDGEGQGSGNTIYF. V is TRBV7-2 and J is TRBJ1-3, with D perhaps TRBD1 (5 bases). The germline V and J ends were trimmed by 4 bases and 4 bases, with 23 bases remaining between them. CDR3 length: 18 residues. The germline CDR1 and CDR2 sequences are SGHTA and FQGNSA.